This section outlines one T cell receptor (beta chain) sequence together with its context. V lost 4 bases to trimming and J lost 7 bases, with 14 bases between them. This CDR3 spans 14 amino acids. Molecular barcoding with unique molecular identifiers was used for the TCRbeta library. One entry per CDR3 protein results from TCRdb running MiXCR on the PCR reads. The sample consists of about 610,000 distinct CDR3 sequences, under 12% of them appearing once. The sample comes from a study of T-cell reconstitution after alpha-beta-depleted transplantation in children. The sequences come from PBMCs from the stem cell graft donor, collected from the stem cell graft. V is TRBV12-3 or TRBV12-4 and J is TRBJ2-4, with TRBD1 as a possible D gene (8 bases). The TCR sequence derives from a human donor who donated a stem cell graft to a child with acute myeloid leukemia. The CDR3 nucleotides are TGTGCCAGCAGTTCCAACAGGGGGGGGAACATTCAGTACTTC. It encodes CASSSNRGGNIQYF.